This note documents a single T cell receptor (beta chain) sequence. Its antigen target is currently unknown. Per-nucleotide qualities are absent, and no much larger clonotype sits a single base away. V and J are trimmed by 2 bases and 4 bases, and the gene matches miss 12 bases of the junction. According to the germline V gene, CDR1 reads KGHSH and CDR2 reads LQKENI. Including the terminal cysteine and phenylalanine, the CDR3 comprises 18 residues. Only CDR3 DNA remains: 54 bases, in frame from the first base. What this sample's time point label stands for: cells obtained before transplantation from donor or recipient. CD3+CD4+ and CD3+CD8+ populations were FACS-sorted from unstimulated pre-transplant donor and recipient cells taken from spleen or lymph nodes. The record originates from a study of graft-versus-host responses after intestinal transplantation (dated by TCRdb to about 2021). In the study overall: Multivisceral, liver-intestinal, or isolated intestinal transplants were received by the recipients. All recipients received anti-thymocyte globulin induction followed by maintenance tacrolimus and steroids for two to four years. Bulk TCR-beta CDR3 sequencing was used to track graft-versus-host and host-versus-graft alloreactive T cell clones in the graft, circulation and bone marrow after intestinal transplantation. Alloreactive clones were identified by sequencing pre-transplant mixed lymphocyte reaction products and comparing them with unstimulated pre-transplant donor and recipient T cells. The cohort enrolled under 25 intestinal transplant recipients including one retransplant, and a few patients lacking pretransplant specimens were excluded. Donor T cell macrochimerism was defined as a peak of at least 4% donor T cells among recipient peripheral blood mononuclear cells. Instead of going to the commercial service, samples from a few later patients were sequenced in-house on an Illumina MiSeq and processed with MiXCR. The paper as a whole reports these results and caveats: GvH clones were detected in recipient bone marrow, and some of these GvH clones were observed earlier in ileal mucosa or blood, consistent with an intestinal mucosal origin. Early after transplant, declines in HvG clones were associated with peak levels of circulating GvH clones. The relatively low number and heterogeneity of intestinal transplant patients limited the conclusions. High GvH to HvG T cell clonal ratios were observed in the allografts of patients with donor T cell macrochimerism.

The library was prepared using the immunoSEQ multiplex PCR assay. For most patients, genomic DNA was isolated with the Qiagen DNeasy Blood and Tissue Kit and sent frozen to Adaptive Biotechnologies for TCR sequencing. Adaptive Biotechnologies carried out high-throughput TCR-beta CDR3 sequencing of genomic DNA for most patients. For the original study's pipeline: TCR sequencing data for roughly 17 patients were retrieved from Adaptive's ImmunoSEQ software; three other patients were processed with MiXCR and VDJtools. To correct CD4 versus CD8 sorting errors, sequences present in both subsets at a frequency ratio below 5:1 were removed. Because the origin of CDR3 nucleotide sequences shared between donor and recipient could not be assigned, those sequences were removed. To count as alloreactive, a clone needed at least 2-fold expansion over unstimulated cells and a minimum CFSE-low frequency of 0.002% (template counts) or 0.001% (read counts). Clones detected in sequenced pre-transplant spleen, lymph node, or MLR CFSE-low populations of the donor or recipient were defined as mappable. Cumulative frequency of alloreactive clones was calculated as a percentage of all sequences weighted by copy number. In its TCRdb copy, this immuneACCESS table keeps in-frame sequences only and misses some clones. Where compared with another copy, unresolved V genes explain less than half of these, and the others have no known cause. Clonal size and the V and J genes are those of that table, whereas D and trimming came from the DNA. This sample has 90,000 to 130,000 clones in its table, and approximately 93% of those were observed once. 1.2% of the sample is taken by the ten largest.

The sequence came from a human donor who was the organ donor for an intestinal transplant. The chain couples TRBV18 to TRBJ2-1, with 9 bases matching TRBD2. The source was unstimulated CD8+ T cells sorted from spleen or lymph node cells, collected before transplant. The nucleotide sequence reads as follows: TGTGCCAGCTCACCAGGGACTAGCACTCTGGGTTTGTACAATGAGCAGTTCTTC. The translation is CASSPGTSTLGLYNEQFF.